This note documents a single T cell receptor beta chain sequence. V lost 4 bases to trimming and J lost 0 bases; unmatched junction nucleotides: 10. This CDR3 spans 19 amino acids. CDR1 and CDR2 (germline): MDHEN, SYDVKM. TCRdb's copy holds only in-frame clones and misses some; the assay was immunoSEQ multiplex PCR. The table shows under 850,000 clones, with approximately 77% occurring only once. The data originate from a study of shared clonotypes between healthy human individuals. The V gene is TRBV28, the J gene TRBJ2-6; 9 nucleotides agree with TRBD2. This clonotype was sampled from a woman aged 30 to 39 in good health. Sequencing was carried out using memory CD4+ T cells sorted from blood. Subset specified: CD45RA-negative fraction. The CDR3 loop reads CASSSPGDSGGSGANVLTF. Here the CDR3 DNA reads TGTGCCAGCAGTTCACCTGGGGATAGCGGGGGCTCTGGGGCCAACGTCCTGACTTTC.